This T cell receptor (beta chain) stems from a study of cytomegalovirus exposure and HLA in healthy donors. Whole-study context: From donors who were HLA-typed, an early data release held around 85 million unique TCRs. Overall study findings and caveats: The HLA-A and HLA-B alleles of most subjects were reportedly predicted accurately from TCR beta sequences. Associated with cytomegalovirus, according to the listing, were 164 TCR beta chains. In a later analysis, compared with equally common non-associated chains, HLA-associated beta chains were more expanded.

As for this clone: Antigen: not known.

Amplification used 60 Vbeta primers and 13 Jbeta primers. The protocol was immunoSEQ multiplex PCR, while the TCRdb copy is restricted to in-frame clones and leaves out a portion. The table lists 200,000 or so clones, about four fifths of them singletons. There are 16 residues in the CDR3. V was clipped by 9 bases and J by 0 bases, with 18 bases between them. Germline loops: CDR1 MNHNY, CDR2 SVGAGI (reference sequence). This receptor was taken from a woman in her twenties or thirties in good health and CMV-seropositive. The material sequenced was PBMCs. This chain uses TRBV6-6 with TRBJ1-3; D is perhaps TRBD1 (5 bases). The CDR3 is CASGGGDGSSGNTIYF. Here the CDR3 DNA reads TGTGCCAGTGGGGGGGGTGACGGGAGCTCTGGAAACACCATATATTTT.